This entry features one TCR beta chain sequence. Using immunoSEQ multiplex PCR, the repertoire was profiled, and TCRdb retains in-frame clones only, with some absent. The profile covers approximately 300,000 clones, with about 89% appearing a single time and approximately 0.84% taken by the ten largest. This record belongs to a study of blood T cell repertoires in COVID-19. The wider study: COVID-19 samples from acute and convalescent phases originated in the United States, Italy and Spain.

The sequence was obtained from a man younger than 45 with acute or convalescent COVID-19. Sequencing was performed on peripheral blood.

The CDR3 DNA sequence: TGCAGCGTTGAAACTGTGGGCCAGACCAACTATGGCTACACCTTC. Its protein product is CSVETVGQTNYGYTF. The chain links TRBV29-1 to TRBJ1-2, with D hard to call. Germline CDR1 is SQVTM and CDR2 is ANQGSEA. The CDR3 spans 15 residues. The V end was cut by 2 bases, the J end by 2 bases, with 15 bases between.